This passage covers 26 T cell receptor beta chains from one sample sequenced in a study of shared clonotypes between healthy human individuals. Libraries were prepared by immunoSEQ multiplex PCR; TCRdb keeps only in-frame clonotypes and omits some of them. The data show 1.5 million to 2.5 million clones, less than 95% seen once. The naive CD8 population came from CD45RO-negative cells selected for CCR7, without terminally differentiated effector memory CD45RA+ cells. Sequences were obtained from naive CD8+ T cells sorted from blood. The receptors derive from a man in his late teens or twenties in good health.

The rearrangement joins TRBV5-5 to TRBJ2-3, with D possibly being TRBD2 (5 bases). V was cut by 0 bases and J by 5 bases, with 13 bases left in between. CDR3 length: 15 amino acids. Germline CDR1 and CDR2: SGHKS and YYEKEE (reference sequence). CDR3 DNA sequence: TGTGCCAGCAGCTTGGTCCCCGAGGGAATAGATACGCAGTATTTT. It is translated as CASSLVPEGIDTQYF.

The V call is TRBV13, the J call TRBJ2-7; D may be TRBD2 (5 bases). Germline CDR1 PRHDT, CDR2 FYEKMQ (reference sequence). V lost 5 bases to trimming and J lost 2 bases, with 19 bases between them. The CDR3 totals 16 residues. CDR3 bases: TGTGCCAGCAGCCCGGCGTTGAGCGGCGTAACCTACGAGCAGTACTTC. Translated, it gives CASSPALSGVTYEQYF.

Details on this clone: Other DNA sequences in this sample translate to the same CDR3. The rearrangement uses TRBV4-3 and TRBJ2-3; no definite D call. This CDR3 comprises 15 residues. Deletions cut 0 bases from V and 2 bases from J, with 9 bases between. CDR1 and CDR2 from the germline V gene are LGHNA and YSLEER. CDR3 bases: TGCGCCAGCAGCCAAGATGCTGGATCCACAGATACGCAGTATTTT. It translates to CASSQDAGSTDTQYF.

The rearrangement joins TRBV7-9 to TRBJ2-7; 9 bases fit TRBD1. J gave up 1 base and V 5 bases, and 6 bases lay outside the gene matches. Germline CDR1 is SEHNR and CDR2 is FQNEAQ (reference sequence). The CDR3 extends over 15 amino acids. The CDR3 loop is CASSPGQGQSYEQYF. Here the CDR3 DNA reads TGTGCCAGCAGCCCAGGACAGGGGCAATCCTACGAGCAGTACTTC.

In its sample, this clone was seen once. The chain links TRBV4-1 to TRBJ2-3; 10 bases map to TRBD1. CDR3 length: 21 residues. Germline V lookup: CDR1 MGHRA, CDR2 YSYEKL. Losses at the gene ends were 0 bases for V and 4 bases for J; bases not matched to a gene: 19. The CDR3 protein is CASSQEGGQGKWVLGADTQYF. DNA for the CDR3: TGCGCCAGCAGCCAAGAAGGGGGACAGGGGAAGTGGGTCCTTGGCGCAGATACGCAGTATTTT.

The genes are TRBV7-3 and TRBJ1-6; TRBD1 might be the D (6 bases). The CDR3 length is 17 residues. Per the germline V gene, CDR1 is SGHTA and CDR2 is FQGTGA. Trimming stripped 2 bases from V and 7 bases from J, with 18 bases between. CDR3 protein: CASSLGDIRTVNSPLHF. The CDR3 bases are TGTGCCAGCAGCTTAGGGGATATTAGGACAGTGAATTCACCCCTCCACTTT.

The V gene is TRBV10-3, the J gene TRBJ2-2; 9 nucleotides match TRBD1. The CDR3 spans 16 residues. Trimming at V came to 0 bases and at J to 3 bases, leaving 2 bases not matched to a gene. Germline V gene data show CDR1 as ENHRY and CDR2 as SYGVKD. In nucleotides, the CDR3 is TGTGCCATCAGTGAGTCGGGGACAGGGTACACCGGGGAGCTGTTTTTT. It encodes CAISESGTGYTGELFF.

This chain joins TRBV9 and TRBJ2-3; the D gene is possibly TRBD2 (5 bases). The CDR3 is made up of 12 amino acids. V was shortened by 0 bases and J by 9 bases, with 8 bases between the two germline ends. Germline CDR1 SGDLS, CDR2 YYNGEE. Written as DNA, the CDR3 is TGTGCCAGCAGCGTAGATGGAGGCACGCAGTATTTT. It translates to CASSVDGGTQYF.

This chain connects TRBV7-9 to TRBJ2-7, with unresolved D. The germline V gene encodes CDR1 SEHNR and CDR2 FQNEAQ (reference sequence). Trimming pared 5 bases from V and 4 bases from J, leaving 9 bases between. There are 12 residues in the CDR3. CDR3 nucleotides: TGTGCCAGCAGCATTTGGGGTTACGAGCAGTACTTC. Protein sequence: CASSIWGYEQYF. Looking up the rest from reference TRBV7-9 and TRBJ2-7 gives the full variable domain: DTGVSQNPRHKITKRGQNVTFRCDPISEHNRLYWYRQTLGQGPEFLTYFQNEAQLEKSRLLSDRFSAERPKGSFSTLEIQRTEQGDSAMYLCASSIWGYEQYFGPGTRLTVT.

The chain carries TRBV4-3 and TRBJ2-1; 8 positions match TRBD2. Germline trimming cut 0 bases from V and 7 bases from J; bases unmatched to any gene: 11. The germline V gene has CDR1 LGHNA and CDR2 YSLEER. The CDR3 length is 17 residues. This chain's CDR3 is CASSQEFTGGPENEQFF. The CDR3 bases are TGCGCCAGCAGCCAAGAATTCACGGGAGGGCCCGAGAATGAGCAGTTCTTC.

The V and J genes are TRBV2 and TRBJ2-3, with D maybe TRBD2 (6 bases). Trimming cost V 3 bases and J 3 bases, with 16 bases left between them. From germline, CDR1 is SNHLY and CDR2 FYNNEI. The CDR3 loop spans 16 amino acids. The CDR3 DNA sequence: TGTGCCAGCAGTGATTCGCAGGGAGGCTGGACAGATACGCAGTATTTT. Encoded protein: CASSDSQGGWTDTQYF.

The V gene is TRBV7-6, the J gene TRBJ2-2; 7 nucleotides agree with TRBD1. This CDR3 spans 14 amino acids. The V and J ends lost 1 base and 5 bases, in that order; junction bases with no gene match: 1. Germline assignment: CDR1 SGHVS and CDR2 FNYEAQ. CDR3 nucleotides: TGTGCCAGCAGCTTAGAACAGGGGACCGGGGAGCTGTTTTTT. Its translation: CASSLEQGTGELFF.

The chain has TRBV9 and TRBJ2-1; 14 bases align to TRBD2. CDR3 size: 15 residues. The trim removed 3 bases at V and 9 bases at J, leaving 5 bases unmatched. Germline V gene sequence: CDR1 SGDLS, CDR2 YYNGEE. This CDR3 reads CASSAGLAGVGEQFF. The CDR3 DNA sequence: TGTGCCAGCAGCGCGGGACTAGCGGGAGTAGGTGAGCAGTTCTTC.

This sequence joins TRBV5-4 and TRBJ1-1; TRBD1 matches 7 bases. Germline V CDR1 and CDR2: SGHNT, YYREEE (reference sequence). The V segment lost 10 bases and the J segment 3 bases; nucleotides outside the gene matches: 12. This CDR3 spans 14 amino acids. Here the CDR3 reads CAGETGEGDTEAFF. The CDR3 bases are TGTGCCGGGGAAACAGGGGAAGGGGACACTGAAGCTTTCTTT.

The chain carries TRBV9 and TRBJ2-1; no firm D call. This CDR3 has 15 amino acids. Germline-derived CDR1 and CDR2 are SGDLS and YYNGEE. V was clipped by 0 bases and J by 4 bases, with 11 bases between them. CDR3 bases: TGTGCCAGCAGCGTAGAGTCAGTTTTTTACAATGAGCAGTTCTTC. Protein: CASSVESVFYNEQFF. Combining the CDR3 with reference TRBV9 and TRBJ2-1 gives the whole variable domain DSGVTQTPKHLITATGQRVTLRCSPRSGDLSVYWYQQSLDQGLQFLIQYYNGEERAKGNILERFSAQQFPDLHSELNLSSLELGDSALYFCASSVESVFYNEQFFGPGTRLTVL.

Concerning this clone: The sample has other DNA sequences that encode this CDR3 too. The chain employs TRBV30 and TRBJ1-1; no reliable D call. Trimming left V 0 bases short and J 1 base short, with 6 bases between. This CDR3 is 13 amino acids long. In germline, CDR1 is GTSNPN, CDR2 SVGIG (reference sequence). The CDR3 nucleotides are TGTGCCTGGAGTGTAGGTGGGAACACTGAAGCTTTCTTT. Its translation is CAWSVGGNTEAFF.

The chain employs TRBV11-2 and TRBJ2-5; D is unclear. Germline V gene data show CDR1 as SGHAT and CDR2 as FQNNGV. V shed 0 bases and J shed 1 base, with 9 bases lying between them. The CDR3 spans 15 residues. The CDR3 coding sequence is TGTGCCAGCAGCTTAGAGTTAGCCCCCCAAGAGACCCAGTACTTC. This encodes CASSLELAPQETQYF.

This clone occurred once. The V call is TRBV5-1, the J call TRBJ1-6; D gene ambiguous. Trimming left V 3 bases short and J 9 bases short, with 19 bases between. The germline gives CDR1 SGHRS, CDR2 YFSETQ. The CDR3 is made up of 16 amino acids. CDR3 protein: CASSWLGSRPGSPLHF. The CDR3 nucleotides are TGCGCCAGCAGCTGGTTAGGGAGTCGACCCGGTTCACCCCTCCACTTT.

The chain carries TRBV7-9 and TRBJ1-4; 8 positions agree with TRBD1. The length of the CDR3 is 15 residues. Germline V lookup: CDR1 SEHNR, CDR2 FQNEAQ (reference sequence). The V gene end was trimmed by 2 bases and the J gene end by 5 bases; junction bases not matched to a gene: 4. The CDR3 nucleotides read TGTGCCAGCAGCTTACAACAGGGGGAAAATGAAAAACTGTTTTTT. Amino acids: CASSLQQGENEKLFF.

This clone was seen only a few times. The sample holds other DNA sequences that translate to the same CDR3. The rearrangement uses TRBV4-1 and TRBJ1-1; TRBD1 might be the D (5 bases). The germline V gene has CDR1 MGHRA and CDR2 YSYEKL. CDR3 length: 14 residues. The ends were cut back, 1 base at V and 0 bases at J, with 6 bases in the middle. CDR3 bases: TGCGCCAGCAGCCAAGGACAGATGAACACTGAAGCTTTCTTT. The encoded protein is CASSQGQMNTEAFF.

V is TRBV4-1 and J is TRBJ2-4, with D maybe TRBD2 (5 bases). CDR3 length equals 17 residues. The V end was cut by 1 base, the J end by 4 bases, with 17 bases between. The germline CDR1 and CDR2 sequences are MGHRA and YSYEKL. CDR3 region: CASSQVPLWTGKNIQYF. The CDR3, as DNA: TGCGCCAGCAGCCAAGTTCCCTTATGGACTGGTAAAAACATTCAGTACTTC.

V is TRBV4-3 and J is TRBJ2-3; D is possibly TRBD1 (5 bases). The CDR3 contains 15 residues. Germline CDR1 LGHNA, CDR2 YSLEER. V lost 1 base to trimming and J lost 5 bases, with 13 bases between them. The CDR3: CASSQGIGVGDTQYF. CDR3 in DNA: TGCGCCAGCAGCCAAGGGATAGGGGTCGGAGATACGCAGTATTTT.

For this clone: This same CDR3 is encoded by further DNA sequences in the sample. The chain links TRBV27 to TRBJ2-7; 7 positions agree with TRBD1. This CDR3 has 13 residues. Germline V gene lookup returns CDR1 MNHEY and CDR2 SMNVEV (reference sequence). V lost 5 bases and J lost 3; bases outside the gene matches: 4. The CDR3 here is CASSPRTGYEQYF. CDR3 DNA: TGTGCCAGCAGTCCCCGGACAGGCTACGAGCAGTACTTC.

The chain uses TRBV4-3 and TRBJ2-7, with 8 positions matching TRBD2. V lost 4 bases and J lost 2; bases outside the gene matches: 4. This CDR3 is built from 14 residues. Germline-derived CDR1 and CDR2 are LGHNA and YSLEER. The CDR3 is CASSPGLATYEQYF. In DNA, the CDR3 is TGCGCCAGCAGCCCAGGACTAGCAACCTACGAGCAGTACTTC.

The chain couples TRBV13 to TRBJ1-2; TRBD1 aligns across 12 bases. This CDR3 is 17 amino acids long. The V gene's germline CDR1 is PRHDT and CDR2 FYEKMQ (reference sequence). Trimming removed 6 bases from V and 5 bases from J; junction bases left unmatched: 13. The CDR3 here is CASRAAGQGASGYGYTF. The DNA for the CDR3 is TGTGCCAGCAGAGCAGCGGGACAGGGGGCGTCCGGGTATGGCTACACCTTC.

This chain connects TRBV6-1 to TRBJ1-5, with 7 bases matching TRBD1. J gave up 3 bases and V 3 bases, and 5 bases lay outside the gene matches. Germline V gives CDR1 MNHNS, CDR2 SASEGT. This CDR3 region has 15 residues. This CDR3 is CASSEDRPFNQPQHF. The CDR3 bases are TGTGCCAGCAGTGAGGACAGGCCCTTCAATCAGCCCCAGCATTTT.